This T cell receptor (beta chain) was observed in a study of blood T cell repertoires in COVID-19. From germline, CDR1 is SNHLY and CDR2 FYNNEI. Deletions cut 6 bases from V and 4 bases from J, with 12 bases between. This CDR3 has 13 amino acids. TCRdb's copy holds only in-frame clones and misses some; the assay was immunoSEQ multiplex PCR. The sample lists under 450,000 clones; approximately 84% were seen once. The specimen was PBMCs or T cells enriched from blood (not recorded which). This TCR came from a woman aged 25 to 39 who had recovered from COVID-19. This rearrangement joins TRBV2 to TRBJ1-1; D gene ambiguous. The CDR3 spells CASRIMRSTEAFF. The CDR3 DNA reads as TGTGCCAGCAGAATTATGCGTTCCACTGAAGCTTTCTTT. The whole variable domain, filled in from reference TRBV2 and TRBJ1-1, reads EPEVTQTPSHQVTQMGQEVILRCVPISNHLYFYWYRQILGQKVEFLVSFYNNEISEKSEIFDDQFSVERPDGSNFTLKIRSTKLEDSAMYFCASRIMRSTEAFFGQGTRLTVV.